The source of this T cell receptor beta chain is a study of cytomegalovirus exposure and HLA in healthy donors. CDR3 length equals 15 residues. The V and J ends lost 2 bases and 4 bases respectively, with 16 bases between them. In germline, CDR1 is SGHRS, CDR2 YFSETQ. 60 Vbeta and 13 Jbeta primers were used in PCR. Measured with immunoSEQ multiplex PCR; TCRdb has only the in-frame clones, and not every one. The sample has some 180,000 clones; 82% are singletons. The V and J genes are TRBV5-1 and TRBJ2-7; D possibly corresponds to TRBD2 (6 bases). Source material: PBMCs. This receptor was obtained from a middle-aged man in good health and CMV-seronegative. CDR3 coding DNA: TGCGCCAGCAGCTTTGGCGGGAAAACGGCATACGAGCAGTACTTC. Its protein product is CASSFGGKTAYEQYF.